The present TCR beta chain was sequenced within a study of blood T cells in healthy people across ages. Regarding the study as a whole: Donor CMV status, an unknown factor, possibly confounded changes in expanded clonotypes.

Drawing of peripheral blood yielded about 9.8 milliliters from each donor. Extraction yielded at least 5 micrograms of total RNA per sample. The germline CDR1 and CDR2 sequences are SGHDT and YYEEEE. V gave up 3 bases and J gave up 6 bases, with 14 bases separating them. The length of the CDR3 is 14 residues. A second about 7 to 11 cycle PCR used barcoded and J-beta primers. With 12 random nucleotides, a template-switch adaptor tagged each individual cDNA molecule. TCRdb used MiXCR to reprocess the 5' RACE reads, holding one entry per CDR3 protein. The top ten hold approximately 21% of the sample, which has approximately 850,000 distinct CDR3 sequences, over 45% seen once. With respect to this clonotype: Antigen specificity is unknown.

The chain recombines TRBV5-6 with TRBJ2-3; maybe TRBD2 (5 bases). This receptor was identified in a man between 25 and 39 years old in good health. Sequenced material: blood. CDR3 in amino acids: CASSSGGPGDTQYF. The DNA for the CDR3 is TGTGCCAGCAGCTCCGGAGGACCTGGGGATACGCAGTATTTT.